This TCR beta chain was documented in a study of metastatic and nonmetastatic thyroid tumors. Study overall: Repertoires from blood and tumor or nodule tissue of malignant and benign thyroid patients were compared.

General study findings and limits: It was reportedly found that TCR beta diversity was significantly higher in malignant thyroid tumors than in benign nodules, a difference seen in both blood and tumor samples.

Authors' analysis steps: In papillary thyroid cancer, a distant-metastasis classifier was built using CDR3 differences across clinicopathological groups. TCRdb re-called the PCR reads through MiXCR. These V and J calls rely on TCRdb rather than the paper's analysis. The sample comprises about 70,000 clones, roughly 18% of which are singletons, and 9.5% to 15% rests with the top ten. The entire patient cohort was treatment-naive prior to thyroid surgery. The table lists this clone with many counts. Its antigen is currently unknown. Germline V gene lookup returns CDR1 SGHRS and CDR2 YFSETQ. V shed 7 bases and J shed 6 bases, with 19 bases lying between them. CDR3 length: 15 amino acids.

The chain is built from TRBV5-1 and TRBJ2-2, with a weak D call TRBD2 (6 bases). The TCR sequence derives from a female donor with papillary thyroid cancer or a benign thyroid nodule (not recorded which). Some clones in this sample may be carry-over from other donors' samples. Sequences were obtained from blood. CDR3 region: CASSIRQTSSGELFF. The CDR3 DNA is TGCGCCAGCTCAATCCGACAGACTAGTTCCGGGGAGCTGTTTTTT.